This TCR beta chain was recorded in a study of blood T cell repertoires in COVID-19. Study context: The United States, Italy and Spain provided the acute and convalescent COVID-19 samples. T cells, B-cell-depleted T cells, or PBMCs supplied cDNA or gDNA.

Germline loops: CDR1 MNHEY, CDR2 SVGAGI. The CDR3 consists of 12 residues. V lost 5 bases to trimming and J lost 6 bases, with 11 bases between them. Original analysis: Estimation of nucleated cell counts was performed using reference gene primer amplification. Assay: immunoSEQ multiplex PCR; the TCRdb copy retains only in-frame clones and omits some. V and J calls and clone size are as listed in that table; D and trimming were resolved from the DNA. The table shows hundreds of thousands of clones, with about 88% occurring only once. The sequence derives from a man between 40 and 49 years old with acute or convalescent COVID-19. The sample was peripheral blood. V gene TRBV6-5 combines with J gene TRBJ2-7; D call uncertain. This CDR3 reads CASSRSSLEQYF. The CDR3 nucleotides are TGTGCCAGCAGTAGGAGTTCTCTCGAGCAGTACTTC.